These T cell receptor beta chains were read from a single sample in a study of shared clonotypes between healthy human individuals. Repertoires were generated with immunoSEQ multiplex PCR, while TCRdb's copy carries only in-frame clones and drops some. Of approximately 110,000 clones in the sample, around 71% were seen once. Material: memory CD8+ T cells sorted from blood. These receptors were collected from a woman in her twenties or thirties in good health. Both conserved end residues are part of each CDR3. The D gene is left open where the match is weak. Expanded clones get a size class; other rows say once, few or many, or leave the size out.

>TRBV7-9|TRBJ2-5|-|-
CATRQSQETQYF
TGTGCCACCCGCCAGAGCCAAGAGACCCAGTACTTC
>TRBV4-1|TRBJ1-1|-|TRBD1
CASRSQGDGNTEAFF
TGCGCCAGCAGGAGTCAGGGGGACGGAAACACTGAAGCTTTCTTT
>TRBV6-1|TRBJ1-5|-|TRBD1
CASSAGQENQPQHF
TGTGCCAGCAGTGCTGGACAGGAAAATCAGCCCCAGCATTTT
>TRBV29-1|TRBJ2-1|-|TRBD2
CSGGLADYNEQFF
TGCAGCGGAGGACTAGCGGACTACAATGAGCAGTTCTTC
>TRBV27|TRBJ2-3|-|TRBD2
CASSKGLAGVWDTQYF
TGTGCCAGCAGTAAGGGACTAGCGGGAGTCTGGGATACGCAGTATTTT
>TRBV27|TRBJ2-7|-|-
CASSSMDSPYEQYF
TGTGCCAGCAGTTCAATGGACTCCCCCTACGAGCAGTACTTC
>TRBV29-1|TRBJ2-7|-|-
CSVETVGALTVHEQYF
TGCAGCGTTGAGACTGTGGGGGCCCTAACGGTCCACGAGCAGTACTTC
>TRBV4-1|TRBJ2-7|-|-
CASSHPVSYSEQYF
TGCGCCAGCAGCCACCCTGTCTCCTACTCCGAGCAGTACTTC
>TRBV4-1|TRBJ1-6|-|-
CASSQAGLNSPLHF
TGCGCCAGCAGCCAAGCAGGTCTGAATTCACCCCTCCACTTT
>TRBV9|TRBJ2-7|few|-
CASSVGIVGPEQYF
TGTGCCAGCAGCGTAGGTATCGTCGGGCCCGAGCAGTACTTC
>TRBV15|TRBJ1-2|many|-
CATSRGSRNGYTF
TGTGCCACCAGCAGAGGATCCAGGAATGGCTACACCTTC
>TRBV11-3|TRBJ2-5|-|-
CASWGRTTETQYF
TGTGCCAGCTGGGGCCGAACCACTGAGACCCAGTACTTC
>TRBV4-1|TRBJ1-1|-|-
CASSQGPLTEAFF
TGCGCCAGCAGCCAAGGTCCCTTGACTGAAGCTTTCTTT
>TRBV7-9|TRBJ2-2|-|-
CASSHTRRTGPNTGELFF
TGTGCCAGCAGCCACACACGGCGGACCGGTCCAAACACCGGGGAGCTGTTTTTT
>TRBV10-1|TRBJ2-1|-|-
CASSRDTGGNEQFF
TGCGCCAGCAGTAGGGACACGGGCGGCAATGAGCAGTTCTTC
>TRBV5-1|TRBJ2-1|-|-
CASSLTGPVKNEQFF
TGCGCCAGCAGCTTAACGGGACCCGTAAAGAATGAGCAGTTCTTC
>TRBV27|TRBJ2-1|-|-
CASSGQGDDEQFF
TGTGCCAGCAGTGGCCAGGGAGACGATGAGCAGTTCTTC
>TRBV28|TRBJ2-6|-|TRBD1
CASSLPSTGGWRISGANVLTF
TGTGCCAGCAGTTTACCGTCGACAGGGGGCTGGAGGATCTCTGGGGCCAACGTCCTGACTTTC
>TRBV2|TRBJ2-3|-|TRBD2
CASSFLPASGSGGTDTQYF
TGTGCCAGCAGCTTCCTGCCGGCTAGCGGGAGTGGGGGGACAGATACGCAGTATTTT
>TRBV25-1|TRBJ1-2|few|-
CASSSVGGIDYGYTF
TGTGCCAGCAGCAGTGTCGGGGGGATCGACTATGGCTACACCTTC
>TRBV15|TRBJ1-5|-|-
CATSRDSDGQPQHF
TGTGCCACCAGCAGAGATTCTGACGGACAGCCCCAGCATTTT
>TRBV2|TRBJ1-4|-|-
CASSDFRVGEKLFF
TGTGCCAGCAGTGATTTCAGGGTGGGGGAAAAACTGTTTTTT
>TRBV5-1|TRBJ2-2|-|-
CASSRKDPDRNTGELFF
TGCGCCAGCAGCCGCAAAGACCCCGACAGGAACACCGGGGAGCTGTTTTTT
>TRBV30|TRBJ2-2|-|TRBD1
CACPGTGGYTGELFF
TGTGCCTGTCCCGGGACAGGGGGGTACACCGGGGAGCTGTTTTTT
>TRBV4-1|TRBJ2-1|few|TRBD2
CASSQVLAGVFEQFF
TGCGCCAGCAGCCAAGTCCTAGCGGGAGTTTTTGAGCAGTTCTTC
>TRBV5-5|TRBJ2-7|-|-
CASSLAWDFEQYF
TGTGCCAGCAGCTTGGCCTGGGATTTCGAGCAGTACTTC
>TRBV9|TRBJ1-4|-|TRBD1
CASSVGGTGLEKLFF
TGTGCCAGCAGCGTAGGCGGGACAGGGCTGGAAAAACTGTTTTTT
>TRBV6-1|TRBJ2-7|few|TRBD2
CASRVAGGPYEQYF
TGTGCCAGCAGGGTAGCGGGAGGGCCCTACGAGCAGTACTTC
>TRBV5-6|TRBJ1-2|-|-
CASSLAGGHGYTF
TGTGCCAGCAGCTTGGCGGGGGGGCACGGCTACACCTTC
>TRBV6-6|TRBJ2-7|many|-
CASSYSSEQYF
TGTGCCAGCAGTTACTCGAGCGAGCAGTACTTC
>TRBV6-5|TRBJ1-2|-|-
CASSYGGHGYTF
TGTGCCAGCAGTTATGGAGGGCATGGCTACACCTTC
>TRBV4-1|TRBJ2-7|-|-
CASSQVGLEDEQYF
TGCGCCAGCAGCCAAGTTGGGCTTGAGGACGAGCAGTACTTC
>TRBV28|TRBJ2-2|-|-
CASSSANHNSGTGELFF
TGTGCCAGCAGTTCGGCTAACCACAACAGCGGGACCGGGGAGCTGTTTTTT
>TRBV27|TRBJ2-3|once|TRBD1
CASSWGTRGRGTDTQYF
TGTGCCAGCAGTTGGGGAACCAGGGGGCGCGGGACAGATACGCAGTATTTT
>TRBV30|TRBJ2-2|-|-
CAWSVSGGELFF
TGTGCCTGGAGTGTCAGCGGCGGGGAGCTGTTTTTT
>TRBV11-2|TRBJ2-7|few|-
CASYDRSAAHEQYF
TGTGCCAGCTACGACCGCTCCGCGGCCCACGAGCAGTACTTC
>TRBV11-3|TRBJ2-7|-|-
CASSFFGGLGYEQYF
TGTGCCAGCAGCTTTTTCGGGGGGCTGGGATACGAGCAGTACTTC
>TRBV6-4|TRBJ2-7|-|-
CASSEAEQGNEQYF
TGTGCCAGCAGTGAAGCGGAGCAGGGCAACGAGCAGTACTTC
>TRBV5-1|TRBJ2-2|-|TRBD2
CASSPLAGTGELFF
TGCGCCAGCAGCCCCTTAGCGGGAACCGGGGAGCTGTTTTTT
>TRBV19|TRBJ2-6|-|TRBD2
CASSSSGRTGANVLTF
TGTGCCAGTAGTTCAAGCGGGAGGACCGGGGCCAACGTCCTGACTTTC
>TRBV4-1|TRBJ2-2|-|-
CASSLQVFPGMNTGELFF
TGCGCCAGCAGCCTACAAGTTTTTCCGGGGATGAACACCGGGGAGCTGTTTTTT
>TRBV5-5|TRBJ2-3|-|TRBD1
CASSLQGARADTQYF
TGTGCCAGCAGCTTACAGGGGGCGCGGGCAGATACGCAGTATTTT
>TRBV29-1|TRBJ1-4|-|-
CSVARTGDIWTKNEKLFF
TGCAGCGTTGCCAGGACCGGAGACATCTGGACTAAGAATGAAAAACTGTTTTTT
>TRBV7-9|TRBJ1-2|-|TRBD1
CASSLASGQTPWGYTF
TGTGCCAGCAGCTTAGCCTCGGGACAGACCCCTTGGGGCTACACCTTC